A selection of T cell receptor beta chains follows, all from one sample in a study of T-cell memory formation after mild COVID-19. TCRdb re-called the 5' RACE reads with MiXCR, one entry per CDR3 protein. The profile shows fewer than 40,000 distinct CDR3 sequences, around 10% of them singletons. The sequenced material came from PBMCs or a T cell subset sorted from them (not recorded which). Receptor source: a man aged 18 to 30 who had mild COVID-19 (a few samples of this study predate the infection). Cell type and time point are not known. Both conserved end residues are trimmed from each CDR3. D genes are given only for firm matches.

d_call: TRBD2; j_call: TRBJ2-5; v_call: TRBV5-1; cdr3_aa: ASSLEGLAGASWETQY
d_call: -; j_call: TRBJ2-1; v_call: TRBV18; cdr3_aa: ASSPGSDWGSYNEQF
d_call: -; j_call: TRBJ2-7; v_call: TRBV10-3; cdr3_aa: AIRRSRDEPYEQY
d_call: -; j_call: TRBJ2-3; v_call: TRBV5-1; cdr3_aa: ASSLNSGHRIDTQY
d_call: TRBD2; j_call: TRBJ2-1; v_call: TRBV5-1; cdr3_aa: ASDRGLAGNEQF
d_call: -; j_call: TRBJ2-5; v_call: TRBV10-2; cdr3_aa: ASSVTETQY
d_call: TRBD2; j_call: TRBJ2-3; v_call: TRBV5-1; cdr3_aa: ASSLGRGGTDTQY
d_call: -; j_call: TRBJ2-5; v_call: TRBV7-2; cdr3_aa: ASSSDIRETQY
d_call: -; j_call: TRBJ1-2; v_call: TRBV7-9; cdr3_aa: ASSLDALRNYGYT
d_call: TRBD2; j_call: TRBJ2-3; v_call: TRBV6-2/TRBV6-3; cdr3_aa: ASIAGTSGPNTQY
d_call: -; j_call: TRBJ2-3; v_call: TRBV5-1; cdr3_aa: ASSLEASDTQY
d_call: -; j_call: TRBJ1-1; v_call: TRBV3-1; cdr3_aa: ASSQDGWITEAF
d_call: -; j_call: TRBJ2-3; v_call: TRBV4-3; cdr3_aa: ASSQGVVRTDTQY
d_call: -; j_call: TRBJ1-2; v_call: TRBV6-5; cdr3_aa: AAGNYGYT
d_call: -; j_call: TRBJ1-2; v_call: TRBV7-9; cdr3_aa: ASSPRDQHYGYT
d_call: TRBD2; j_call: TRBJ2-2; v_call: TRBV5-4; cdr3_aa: ASSLVSGVNTGELF
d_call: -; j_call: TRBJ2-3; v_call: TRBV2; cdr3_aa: ASSEGLTTDTQY
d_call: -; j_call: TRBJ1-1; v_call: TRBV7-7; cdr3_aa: ASSFPPQGRDTEAF
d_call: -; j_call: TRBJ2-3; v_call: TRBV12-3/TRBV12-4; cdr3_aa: ASSYRGHTDTQY
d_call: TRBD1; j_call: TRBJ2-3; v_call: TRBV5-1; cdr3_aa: ASSMGQGLTDTQY
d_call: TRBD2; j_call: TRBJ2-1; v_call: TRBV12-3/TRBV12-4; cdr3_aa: ASSYASGGSNEQF
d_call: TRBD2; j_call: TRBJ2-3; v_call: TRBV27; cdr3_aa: ASSRGGQTDTQY
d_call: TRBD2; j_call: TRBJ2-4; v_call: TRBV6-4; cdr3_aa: ASTTTSGGWEDIQY
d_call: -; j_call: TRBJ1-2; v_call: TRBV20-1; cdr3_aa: SAAEITARYT
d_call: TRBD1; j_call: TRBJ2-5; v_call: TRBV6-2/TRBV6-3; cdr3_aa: ASSSPGQGAWETQY
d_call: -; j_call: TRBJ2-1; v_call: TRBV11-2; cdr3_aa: ASSGVTSSYNEQF
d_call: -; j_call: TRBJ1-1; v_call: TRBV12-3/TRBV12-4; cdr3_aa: ASSLRHQNTEAF
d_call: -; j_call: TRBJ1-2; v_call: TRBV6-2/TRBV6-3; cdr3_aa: ASKQSGYGYT
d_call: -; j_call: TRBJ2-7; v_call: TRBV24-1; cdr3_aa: ATSDSLVPVGEQY
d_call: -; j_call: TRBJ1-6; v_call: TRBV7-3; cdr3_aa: ASSWTWNSPLH
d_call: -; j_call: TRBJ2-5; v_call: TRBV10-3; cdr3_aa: AIRDGVQETQY
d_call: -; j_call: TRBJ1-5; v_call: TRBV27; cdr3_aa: ASSFYGKDQPQH
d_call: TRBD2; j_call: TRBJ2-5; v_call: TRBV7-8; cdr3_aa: ASSLQRGGRETQY
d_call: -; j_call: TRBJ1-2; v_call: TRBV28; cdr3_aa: AGGGLANYGYT
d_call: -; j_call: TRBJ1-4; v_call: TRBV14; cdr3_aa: ASSPRHGAYEKLF
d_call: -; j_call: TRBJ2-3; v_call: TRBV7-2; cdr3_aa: ASTPLGRATTDTQY
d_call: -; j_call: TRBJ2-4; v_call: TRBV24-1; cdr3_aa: ATSSRAAKNIQY
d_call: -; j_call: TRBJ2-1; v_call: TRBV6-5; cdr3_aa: ASCSSRDSSNEQF
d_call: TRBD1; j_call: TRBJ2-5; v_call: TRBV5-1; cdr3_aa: ASSSPQGERKTQY
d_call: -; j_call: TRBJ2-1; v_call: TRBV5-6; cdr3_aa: ASSPSFLYNEQF
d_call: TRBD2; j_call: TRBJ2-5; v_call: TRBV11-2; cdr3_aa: ASSLEGWSGGAETQY
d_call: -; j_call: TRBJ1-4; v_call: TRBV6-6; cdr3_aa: ASRLMGGGEKLF
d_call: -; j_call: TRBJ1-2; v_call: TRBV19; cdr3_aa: ASKGGGYT
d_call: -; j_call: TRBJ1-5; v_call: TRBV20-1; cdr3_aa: SAIRVGGDQPQH
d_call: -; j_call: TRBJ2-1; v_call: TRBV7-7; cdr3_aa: ASSFVAVAYNEQF
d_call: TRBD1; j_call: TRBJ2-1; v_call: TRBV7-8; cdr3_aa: ASSEGQGVFEQF
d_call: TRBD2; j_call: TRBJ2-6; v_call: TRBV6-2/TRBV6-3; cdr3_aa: ASSYKSGGPDSGANVLT
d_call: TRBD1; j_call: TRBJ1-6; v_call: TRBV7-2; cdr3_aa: ASTPGRQGYSPLH
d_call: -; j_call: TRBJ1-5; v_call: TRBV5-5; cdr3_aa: ASSLGRGSQPQH
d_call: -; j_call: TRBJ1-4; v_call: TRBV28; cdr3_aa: ASRRAGTPVNEKLF
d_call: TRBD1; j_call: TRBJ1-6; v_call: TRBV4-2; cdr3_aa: ASSQLTGKSSPLH
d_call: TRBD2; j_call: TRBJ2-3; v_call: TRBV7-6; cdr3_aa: ASSLSLAGGTPSTDTQY